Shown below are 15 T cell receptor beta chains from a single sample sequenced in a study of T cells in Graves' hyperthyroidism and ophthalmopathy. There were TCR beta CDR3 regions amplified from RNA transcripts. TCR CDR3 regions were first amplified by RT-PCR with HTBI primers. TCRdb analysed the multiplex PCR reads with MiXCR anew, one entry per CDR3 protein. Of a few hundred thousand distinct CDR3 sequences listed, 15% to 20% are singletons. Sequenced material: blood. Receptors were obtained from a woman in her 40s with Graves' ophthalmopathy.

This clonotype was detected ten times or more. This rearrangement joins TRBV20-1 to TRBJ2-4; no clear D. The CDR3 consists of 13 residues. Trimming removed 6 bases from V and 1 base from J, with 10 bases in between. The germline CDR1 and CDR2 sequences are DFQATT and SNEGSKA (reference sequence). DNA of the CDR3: TGCAGTGCCGACCCCGGGGCCAAAAACATTCAGTACTTC. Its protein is CSADPGAKNIQYF.

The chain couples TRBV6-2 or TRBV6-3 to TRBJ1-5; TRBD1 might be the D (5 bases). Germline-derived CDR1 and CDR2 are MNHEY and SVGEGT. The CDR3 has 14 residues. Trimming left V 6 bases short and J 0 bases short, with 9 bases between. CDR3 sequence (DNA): TGTGCCAGCAGCGACAGAATTAGCAATCAGCCCCAGCATTTT. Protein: CASSDRISNQPQHF.

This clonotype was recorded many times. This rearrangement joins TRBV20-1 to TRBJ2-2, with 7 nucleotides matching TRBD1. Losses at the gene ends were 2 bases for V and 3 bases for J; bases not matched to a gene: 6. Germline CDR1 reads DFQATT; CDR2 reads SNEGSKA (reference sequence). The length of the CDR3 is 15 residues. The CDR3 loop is CSARLLDRDTGELFF. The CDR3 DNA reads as TGCAGTGCTAGACTCCTCGACAGGGACACCGGGGAGCTGTTTTTT.

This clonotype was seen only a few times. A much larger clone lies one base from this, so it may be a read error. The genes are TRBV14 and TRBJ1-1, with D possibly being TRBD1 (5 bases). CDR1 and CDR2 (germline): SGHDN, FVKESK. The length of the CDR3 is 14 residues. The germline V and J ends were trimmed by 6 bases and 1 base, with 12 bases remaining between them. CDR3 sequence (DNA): TGTGCCAGCAGTCACAGGCGTCAGAACACTGAAGCTTTCTTT. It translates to CASSHRRQNTEAFF.

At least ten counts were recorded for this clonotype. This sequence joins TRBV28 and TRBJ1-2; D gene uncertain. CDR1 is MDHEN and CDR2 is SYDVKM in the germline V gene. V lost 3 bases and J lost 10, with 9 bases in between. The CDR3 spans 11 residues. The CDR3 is CASSFGRTYTF. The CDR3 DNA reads TGTGCCAGCAGTTTTGGCAGGACCTACACCTTC.

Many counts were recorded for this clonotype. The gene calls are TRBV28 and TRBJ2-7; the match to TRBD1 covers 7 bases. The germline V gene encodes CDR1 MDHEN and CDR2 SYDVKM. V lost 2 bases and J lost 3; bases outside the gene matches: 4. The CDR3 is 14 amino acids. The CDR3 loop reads CASSLPGTVYEQYF. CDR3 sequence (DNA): TGTGCCAGCAGTTTACCCGGGACAGTCTACGAGCAGTACTTC.

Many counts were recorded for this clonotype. Here the CDR3 DNA reads TGTGCCAGCAGTCCCTCGAGATCTGTCGACCAGCCCCAGCATTTT. This encodes CASSPSRSVDQPQHF. The J gene is TRBJ1-5, the V gene TRBV27, with D unclear. The CDR3 is 15 residues long. V was cut by 5 bases and J by 7 bases, with 18 bases left in between. CDR1 is MNHEY and CDR2 is SMNVEV in the germline V gene (reference sequence).

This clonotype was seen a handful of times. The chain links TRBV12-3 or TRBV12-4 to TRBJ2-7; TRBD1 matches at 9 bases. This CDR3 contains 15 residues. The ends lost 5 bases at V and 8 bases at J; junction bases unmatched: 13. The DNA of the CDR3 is TGTGCCAGCAGTACAACCGGGACAGGGAGGCTAAAGCAGTACTTC. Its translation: CASSTTGTGRLKQYF.

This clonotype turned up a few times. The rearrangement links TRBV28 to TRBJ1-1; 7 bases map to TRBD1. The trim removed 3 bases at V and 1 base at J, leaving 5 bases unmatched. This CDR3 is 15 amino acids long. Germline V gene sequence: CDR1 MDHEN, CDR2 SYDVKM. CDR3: CASSLTGRTNTEAFF. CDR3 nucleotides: TGTGCCAGCAGTTTGACAGGGCGGACGAACACTGAAGCTTTCTTT.

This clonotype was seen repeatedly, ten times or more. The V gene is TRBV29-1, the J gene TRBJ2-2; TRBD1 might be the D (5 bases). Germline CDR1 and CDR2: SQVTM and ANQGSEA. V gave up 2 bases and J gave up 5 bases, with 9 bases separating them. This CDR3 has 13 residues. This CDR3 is CSVEWAGTGELFF. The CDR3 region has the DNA TGCAGCGTTGAATGGGCAGGGACCGGGGAGCTGTTTTTT.

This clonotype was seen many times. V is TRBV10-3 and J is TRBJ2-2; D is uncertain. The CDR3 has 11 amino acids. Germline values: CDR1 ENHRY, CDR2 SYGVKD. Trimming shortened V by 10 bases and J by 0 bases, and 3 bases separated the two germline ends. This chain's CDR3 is CATANTGELFF. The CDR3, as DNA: TGTGCCACGGCGAACACCGGGGAGCTGTTTTTT.

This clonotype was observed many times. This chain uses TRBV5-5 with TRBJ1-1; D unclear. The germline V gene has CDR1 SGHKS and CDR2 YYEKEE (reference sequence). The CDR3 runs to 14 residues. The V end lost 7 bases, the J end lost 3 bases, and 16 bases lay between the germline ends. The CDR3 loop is CASGRIDGYTEAFF. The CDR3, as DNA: TGTGCCAGCGGCCGAATTGACGGATACACTGAAGCTTTCTTT.

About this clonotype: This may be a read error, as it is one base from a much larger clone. The CDR3 loop reads CSAHLWGAPETPYF. The CDR3 coding sequence is TGCAGTGCTCACCTCTGGGGGGCTCCGGAGACCCCGTACTTC. The chain combines TRBV20-1 with TRBJ2-5; D is perhaps TRBD1 or TRBD2 (6 bases each). The CDR3 sequence is 14 residues long. Per the germline V gene, CDR1 is DFQATT and CDR2 is SNEGSKA (reference sequence).

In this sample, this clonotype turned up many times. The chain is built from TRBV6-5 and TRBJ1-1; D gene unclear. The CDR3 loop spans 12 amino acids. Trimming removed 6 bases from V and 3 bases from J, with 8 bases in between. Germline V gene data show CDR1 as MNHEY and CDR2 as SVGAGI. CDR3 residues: CASSTKDTEAFF. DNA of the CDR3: TGTGCCAGCAGCACAAAGGACACTGAAGCTTTCTTT.

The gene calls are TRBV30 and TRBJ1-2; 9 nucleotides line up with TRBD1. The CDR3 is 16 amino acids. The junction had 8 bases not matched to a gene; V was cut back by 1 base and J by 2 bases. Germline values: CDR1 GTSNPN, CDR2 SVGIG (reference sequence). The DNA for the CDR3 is TGTGCCTGGAGTGGAGGACAGGGGAAACCCAACTATGGCTACACCTTC. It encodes CAWSGGQGKPNYGYTF.